This is a list of T cell receptor beta chains from one sample in a study of neoadjuvant anti-PD-1 for oral cavity cancer. Measured with immunoSEQ multiplex PCR; TCRdb has only the in-frame clones, and not every one. The sample contains some 17,000 clones, about 61% of which appear only once. Sequencing used PBMCs, obtained before nivolumab (anti-PD-1) treatment. These TCRs come from a person aged 35-79 years with oral cavity squamous cell carcinoma. Both conserved end residues are part of each CDR3. Clone size is shown for a subset of rows, as once, few, many or a class of expanded clone.

>TRBJ1-5|-|TRBV15|16
CATSRFRVYSNQPQHF
>TRBJ1-2|-|TRBV7-8|15
CASSLEVGRSYGYTF
>TRBJ2-1|-|TRBV11-2|15
CASSLPEQGYNEQFF
>TRBJ1-1|-|TRBV21-1|15
CASSQTGGKGTEAFF
>TRBJ2-1|-|TRBV28|15
CASSLGGVLYNEQFF
>TRBJ2-6|-|TRBV11-2|16
CASSFQGSSGANVLTF
>TRBJ2-7|few|TRBV7-9|14
CASSLSGRVYEQYF
>TRBJ1-1|-|TRBV30|13
CAWNIQGGTEAFF
>TRBJ1-1|few|TRBV29-1|13
CSVRPVIGTEAFF
>TRBJ2-3|-|TRBV9|12
CASSVSGDTQYF
>TRBJ1-1|-|TRBV10-3|13
CAISRDLGTEAFF
>TRBJ1-2|-|TRBV19|18
CASSPSGDSGAGNYGYTF
>TRBJ1-1|few|TRBV4-2|16
CASSQDIRAGYTEAFF
>TRBJ1-2|-|TRBV6-5|13
CASSYPAGQGYTF
>TRBJ1-5|-|TRBV30|13
CAWSVQVGQPQHF
>TRBJ2-5|-|TRBV5-1|13
CASSSPGTSTQYF
>TRBJ2-7|-|TRBV25-1|15
CASSESGGSSYEQYF
>TRBJ2-3|few|TRBV6-5|15
CATSVGGRALDTQYF
>TRBJ2-3|-|TRBV28|15
CASSGRGQGTDTQYF
>TRBJ1-2|few|TRBV7-8|13
CASSRDSLYGYTF
>TRBJ2-3|-|TRBV10-1|15
CASSRGGFSTDTQYF
>TRBJ1-1|-|TRBV10-3|14
CAVGTGTVNTEAFF
>TRBJ2-1|-|TRBV10-1|12
CASSGLVNEQFF
>TRBJ2-7|once|TRBV5-1|12
CASSLEGYEQYF
>TRBJ1-1|-|TRBV13|13
CASSRRGATEAFF
>TRBJ2-3|-|TRBV6-1|14
CASSDGGSTDTQYF
>TRBJ1-3|-|TRBV19|14
CASERTRGGNTIYF
>TRBJ1-5|few|TRBV2|13
CASSGVSNQPQHF
>TRBJ1-1|-|TRBV6-1|15
CASSEAQWAPTEAFF
>TRBJ1-3|-|TRBV29-1|11
CSFHSGNTIYF
>TRBJ2-1|-|TRBV4-1|16
CASSQDDRGSYNEQFF
>TRBJ1-4|few|TRBV5-6|14
CASNLGLGGEKLFF
>TRBJ2-1|few|TRBV4-1|19
CASSQVAGVPGQGYNEQFF
>TRBJ1-5|-|TRBV2|13
CASNRGTNQPQHF
>TRBJ2-3|few|TRBV10-3|14
CAISGTTSTDTQYF
>TRBJ2-3|-|TRBV5-1|12
CASSWGADTQYF
>TRBJ1-3|once|TRBV10-3|14
CAIMGEASGNTIYF
>TRBJ1-4|-|TRBV27|16
CASKGARGTEFEKLFF
>TRBJ1-3|few|TRBV6-5|15
CATRRAAHSGNTIYF
>TRBJ2-7|-|TRBV7-2|18
CASSLIGIAGGLSYEQYF
>TRBJ2-5|-|TRBV9|14
CASSDLGPQETQYF
>TRBJ2-7|-|TRBV7-2|14
CASSLGTSIYEQYF
>TRBJ2-7|-|TRBV29-1|14
CSVLLGTGIYEQYF
>TRBJ2-7|-|TRBV6-1|15
CASSEGVGAFYEQYF
>TRBJ1-1|few|TRBV19|12
CASSTQQGAAFF
>TRBJ1-2|once|TRBV11-3|14
CASSFNSGGYGYTF
>TRBJ1-2|-|TRBV9|13
CASSERGDYGYTF
>TRBJ1-5|few|TRBV6-4|11
CARPIGAPQHF